This T cell receptor beta chain was sequenced during a study of vaccination and CD4 T cells after COVID-19 (dated 2022 in TCRdb). Regarding the research as a whole: Every convalescent patient had a positive nasal swab PCR test for SARS-CoV-2, with mild disease in nine patients and severe disease in one. Post-COVID blood samples from convalescent patients were collected a median of around 100 days after diagnosis, with a range of roughly 35 to 170 days. Control cultures received a CEFX viral epitope pool as the positive control, an HIV-1 Nef peptide pool as the negative control, or no peptide. Each participant got two doses of either the Pfizer-BioNTech BNT162b2 vaccine (n=8) or the Moderna mRNA-1273 vaccine (n=2). The convalescent cohort comprised six males and four females, including two Hispanic individuals, seven Caucasians, two Asians and one multiracial person. Overlapping spike peptide pools from SARS-CoV-2 and from the common cold coronaviruses HCoV-NL63, HCoV-OC43 and HCoV-229E were used as culture stimuli. In around nine COVID-19 convalescent patients and a few infection-naive healthy vaccine recipients, the spike-specific CD4+ TCR repertoire before mRNA vaccination was compared with the repertoire after mRNA vaccination. Post-vaccine blood samples were obtained a median of approximately 74 days after the second vaccine dose, with a range of about 13 to 250 days. Here is what the overall study found, with its caveats: The median number of SARS-CoV-2-reactive clonotypes rose from about 23 after infection to 38 after vaccination, but the change was not significant. Of the vaccine-specific clones in convalescent patients, 304 of 307, or nearly all, reacted only to SARS-CoV-2 spike and did not cross-react with common cold coronaviruses. Relatively few convalescent patients were included in the study, and early timepoints after natural infection were not analyzed. In convalescent patients, a median about 90% of post-vaccine SARS-CoV-2-reactive clones were detected only after vaccination, and vaccine-specific priming was suggested by this finding.

Libraries came from PCR. At the Johns Hopkins FTIC core, DNA from the cultured CD4+ T cells underwent TCR sequencing with the Oncomine TCR Beta short-read assay. Genomic DNA was extracted from the cultured CD4+ T cells with the QIAamp micro DNA kit. Oncomine TCR Beta libraries from cultured CD4+ T cells were pooled using unique dual indexes and sequenced on an Illumina iSeq 100. Per the original workflow: Non-productive sequences were removed, and CDR3s not starting with C, not ending with F or W, or shorter than 7 amino acids were discarded. The MANAFEST web application was used to identify antigen-specific clonotypes by comparing peptide-stimulated wells against reference wells and other culture wells. To be called positive, a clone needed an FDR below 0.05, an odds ratio above 5, and a productive frequency above 0.1% in at least two of three replicate wells. Clonotypes that were significantly expanded in both SARS-CoV-2 spike wells and at least one common cold coronavirus spike condition were defined as cross-reactive. Similarity between CDR3 sequences was evaluated in R version 3.6.1 using Levenshtein distances (stringdist) and unrooted phylogenetic trees (ape). The public reads were reprocessed in TCRdb via fastp at Q25 and MiXCR, keeping in-frame beta chains. All rows with the same CDR3 protein become a single entry with the most common DNA and genes. TCRdb, rather than the study authors, made the V and J calls. Present in this sample are 10,000 or so distinct CDR3 sequences, 77% of which were seen just once. The ten largest account for around 16% of the sample.

Regarding this clonotype: Its antigen is not yet known. No qualities accompany the bases; no much larger clone lies one base away.

This sample's treatment or condition label indicates: roughly 10-day PBMC culture with coronavirus spike peptide pools or control peptides (ViraFEST assay). To expand antigen-specific T cells with peptide pools and then pick out the expanded clonotypes through TCR sequencing, the study relied on the ViraFEST assay. The positive SARS-CoV-2 PCR tests of the convalescent patients were dated from March to December 2020, before the Alpha, Beta and Delta variants emerged in the United States. PBMCs were cultured at 1.5 million to 2 million per well in IMDM supplemented with 5% human AB serum and 8 to 10 IU/ml IL-2, with about 10 ug/ml peptide pools added. On days 3 and 7, half of the culture medium was replaced with fresh IL-2-containing medium. Once the cells had been in culture for 9 to 10 days, the EasySep CD4+ T cell isolation kit was used to isolate CD4+ T cells by negative selection. Ficoll-Paque Plus gradient centrifugation was used to isolate PBMCs from whole blood, and the isolated PBMCs were then either used fresh or cryopreserved at -140C. Triplicate wells were generally used for each culture condition.

Input material: CD4+ T cells from blood, cultured in vitro. The sequence derives from a human donor who had recovered from COVID-19.

The CDR3 reads as follows: CASSTGLAGGYEQYF. The bases are TGTGCCAGCAGCACGGGACTAGCGGGAGGCTACGAGCAGTACTTC. The chain is encoded by TRBV7-2 joined to TRBJ2-7, and 15 junctional nucleotides match TRBD2. The germline V gene specifies SGHTA as CDR1 and FQGNSA as CDR2. Here V drops 5 bases and J drops 3 bases, and the junction holds 2 bases not matched to any gene. Its CDR3 holds 15 amino acids, cysteine through phenylalanine. The only DNA kept is the CDR3, 45 bases in frame from the first base. The full variable domain, completed from the reference TRBV7-2 and TRBJ2-7 proteins outside the CDR3, reads GAGVSQSPSNKVTEKGKDVELRCDPISGHTALYWYRQSLGQGLEFLIYFQGNSAPDKSGLPSDRFSAERTGGSVSTLTIQRTQQEDSAVYLCASSTGLAGGYEQYFGPGTRLTVT.